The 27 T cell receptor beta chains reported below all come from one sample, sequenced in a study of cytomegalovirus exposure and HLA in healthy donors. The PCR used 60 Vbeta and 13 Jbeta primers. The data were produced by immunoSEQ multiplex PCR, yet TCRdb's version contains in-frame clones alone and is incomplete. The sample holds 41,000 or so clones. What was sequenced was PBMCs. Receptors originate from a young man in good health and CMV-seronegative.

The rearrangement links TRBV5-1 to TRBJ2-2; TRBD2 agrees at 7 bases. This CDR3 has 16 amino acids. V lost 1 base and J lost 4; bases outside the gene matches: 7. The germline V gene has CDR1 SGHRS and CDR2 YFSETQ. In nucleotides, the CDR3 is TGCGCCAGCAGCTTGCCGGGACTAAGGAGCACCGGGGAGCTGTTTTTT. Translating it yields CASSLPGLRSTGELFF.

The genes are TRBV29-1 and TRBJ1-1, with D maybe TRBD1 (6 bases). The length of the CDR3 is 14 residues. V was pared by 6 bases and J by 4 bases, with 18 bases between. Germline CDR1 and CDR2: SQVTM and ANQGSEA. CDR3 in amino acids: CSVQTTGRATEAFF. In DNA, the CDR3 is TGCAGCGTCCAAACAACAGGGCGGGCCACTGAAGCTTTCTTT.

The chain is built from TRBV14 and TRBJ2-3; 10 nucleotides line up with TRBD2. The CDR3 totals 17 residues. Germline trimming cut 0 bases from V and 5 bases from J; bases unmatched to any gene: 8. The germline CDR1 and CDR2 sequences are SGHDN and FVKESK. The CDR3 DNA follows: TGTGCCAGCAGCCAAGATCCCTGGGCTAGCGGGGGAGATACGCAGTATTTT. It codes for CASSQDPWASGGDTQYF. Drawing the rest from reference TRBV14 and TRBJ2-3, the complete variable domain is EAGVTQFPSHSVIEKGQTVTLRCDPISGHDNLYWYRRVMGKEIKFLLHFVKESKQDESGMPNNRFLAERTGGTYSTLKVQPAELEDSGVYFCASSQDPWASGGDTQYFGPGTRLTVL.

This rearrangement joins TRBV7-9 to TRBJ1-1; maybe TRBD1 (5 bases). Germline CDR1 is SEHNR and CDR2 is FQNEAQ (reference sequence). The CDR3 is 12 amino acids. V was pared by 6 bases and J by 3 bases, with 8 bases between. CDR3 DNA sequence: TGTGCCAGCAGACCCAGGGACACTGAAGCTTTCTTT. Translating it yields CASRPRDTEAFF.

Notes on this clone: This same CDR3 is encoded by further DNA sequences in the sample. CDR3 bases: TGCGCCAGCAGCCAAGAGGCGGCACTGAACACCGGGGAGCTGTTTTTT. Translation gives CASSQEAALNTGELFF. V is TRBV4-1 and J is TRBJ2-2, with D unclear. Trimming removed 0 bases at V and 1 base at J, with 9 bases between. Per the germline V gene, CDR1 is MGHRA and CDR2 is YSYEKL. CDR3 length: 16 residues.

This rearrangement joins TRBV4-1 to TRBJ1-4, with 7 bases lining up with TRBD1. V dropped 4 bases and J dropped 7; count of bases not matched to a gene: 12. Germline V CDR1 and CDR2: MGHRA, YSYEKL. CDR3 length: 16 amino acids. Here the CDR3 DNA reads TGCGCCAGCAGCCGAATCGAGGGGGCCTTAGGTGAAAAACTGTTTTTT. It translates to CASSRIEGALGEKLFF.

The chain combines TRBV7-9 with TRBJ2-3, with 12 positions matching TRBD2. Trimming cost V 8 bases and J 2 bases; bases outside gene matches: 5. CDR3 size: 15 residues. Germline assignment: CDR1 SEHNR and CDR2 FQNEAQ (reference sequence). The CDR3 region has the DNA TGTGCCAGCCAAACTAGCGGGGGGTTCACAGATACGCAGTATTTT. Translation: CASQTSGGFTDTQYF.

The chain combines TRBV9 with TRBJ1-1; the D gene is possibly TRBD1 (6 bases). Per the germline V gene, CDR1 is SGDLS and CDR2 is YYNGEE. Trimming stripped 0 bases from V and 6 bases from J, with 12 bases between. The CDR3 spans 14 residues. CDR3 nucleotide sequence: TGTGCCAGCAGCGTAGCTTGGGGGGGCCCTGAAGCTTTCTTT. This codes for CASSVAWGGPEAFF.

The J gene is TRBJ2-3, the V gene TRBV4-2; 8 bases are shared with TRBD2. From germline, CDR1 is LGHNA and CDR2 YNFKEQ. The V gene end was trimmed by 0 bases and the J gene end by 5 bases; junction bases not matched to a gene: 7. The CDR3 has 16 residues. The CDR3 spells CASSQDPRGGLDTQYF. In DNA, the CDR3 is TGTGCCAGCAGCCAAGACCCTCGCGGGGGGTTAGATACGCAGTATTTT.

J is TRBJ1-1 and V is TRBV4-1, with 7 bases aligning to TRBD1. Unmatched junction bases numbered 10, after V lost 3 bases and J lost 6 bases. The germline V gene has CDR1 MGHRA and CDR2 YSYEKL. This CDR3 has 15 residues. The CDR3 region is CASSQTGTVNAEAFF. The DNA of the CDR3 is TGCGCCAGCAGCCAGACTGGGACAGTTAACGCTGAAGCTTTCTTT.

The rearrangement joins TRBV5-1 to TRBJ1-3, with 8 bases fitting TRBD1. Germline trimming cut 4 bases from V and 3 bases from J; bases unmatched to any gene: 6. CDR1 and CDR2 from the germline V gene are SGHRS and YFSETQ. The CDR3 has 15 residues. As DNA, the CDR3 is TGCGCCAGCAGCCCGGGGACAGGCATTGGAAACACCATATATTTT. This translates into CASSPGTGIGNTIYF.

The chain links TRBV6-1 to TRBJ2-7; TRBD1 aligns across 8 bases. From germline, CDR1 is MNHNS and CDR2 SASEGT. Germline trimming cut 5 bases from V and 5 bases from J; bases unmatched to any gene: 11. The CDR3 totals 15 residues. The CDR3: CASSPKGQGAHEQYF. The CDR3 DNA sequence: TGTGCCAGCAGTCCGAAGGGGCAGGGGGCCCACGAGCAGTACTTC.

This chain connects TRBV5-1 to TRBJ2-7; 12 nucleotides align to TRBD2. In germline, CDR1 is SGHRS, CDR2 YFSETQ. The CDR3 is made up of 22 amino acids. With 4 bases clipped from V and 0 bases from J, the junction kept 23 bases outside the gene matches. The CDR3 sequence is CASSVGQGLSLAGGYFSYEQYF. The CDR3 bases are TGCGCCAGCAGCGTCGGACAGGGTTTATCACTAGCGGGGGGATACTTCTCCTACGAGCAGTACTTC.

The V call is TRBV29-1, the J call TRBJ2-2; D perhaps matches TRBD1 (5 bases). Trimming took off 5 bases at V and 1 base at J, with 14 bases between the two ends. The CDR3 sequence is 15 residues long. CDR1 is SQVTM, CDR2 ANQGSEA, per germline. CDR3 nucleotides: TGCAGCGTTACTGTTCTTACAGGGAACACCGGGGAGCTGTTTTTT. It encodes CSVTVLTGNTGELFF.

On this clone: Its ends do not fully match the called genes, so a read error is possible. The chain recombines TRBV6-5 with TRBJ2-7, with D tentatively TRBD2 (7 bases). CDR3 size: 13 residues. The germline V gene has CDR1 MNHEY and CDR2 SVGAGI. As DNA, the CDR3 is TGTGCCAGCAGGAGGGGGGGGACCTACGAGCAGTCCTTC. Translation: CASRRGGTYEQSF.

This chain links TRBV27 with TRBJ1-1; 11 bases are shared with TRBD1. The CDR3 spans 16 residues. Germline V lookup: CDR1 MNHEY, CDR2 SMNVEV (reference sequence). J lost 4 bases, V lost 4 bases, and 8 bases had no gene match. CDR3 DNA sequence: TGTGCCAGCAGTTCCCGGGGGACAGGGGGATTCACTGAAGCTTTCTTT. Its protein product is CASSSRGTGGFTEAFF.

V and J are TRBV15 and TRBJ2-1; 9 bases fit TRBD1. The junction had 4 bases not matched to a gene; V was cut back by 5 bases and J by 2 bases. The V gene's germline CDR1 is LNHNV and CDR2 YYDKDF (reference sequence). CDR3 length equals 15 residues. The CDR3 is CATSYGQGTYNEQFF. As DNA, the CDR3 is TGTGCCACCAGCTACGGACAGGGGACCTACAATGAGCAGTTCTTC.

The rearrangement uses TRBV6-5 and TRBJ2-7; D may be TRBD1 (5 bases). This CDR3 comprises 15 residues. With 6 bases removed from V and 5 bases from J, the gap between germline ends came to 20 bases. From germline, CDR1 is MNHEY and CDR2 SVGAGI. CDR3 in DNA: TGTGCCAGCAGGGACACCCGCAGGACGAATAACGAGCAGTACTTC. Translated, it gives CASRDTRRTNNEQYF.

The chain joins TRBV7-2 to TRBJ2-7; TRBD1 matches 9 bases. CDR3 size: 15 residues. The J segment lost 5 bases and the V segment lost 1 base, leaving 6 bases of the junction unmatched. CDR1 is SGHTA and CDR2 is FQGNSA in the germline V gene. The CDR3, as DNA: TGTGCCAGCAGCTTAGTTGGGGACAGGGACCACGAGCAGTACTTC. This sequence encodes CASSLVGDRDHEQYF.

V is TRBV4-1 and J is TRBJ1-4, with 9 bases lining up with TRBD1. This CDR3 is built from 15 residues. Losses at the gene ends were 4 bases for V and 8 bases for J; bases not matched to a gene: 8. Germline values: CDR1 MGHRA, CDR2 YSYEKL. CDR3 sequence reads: CASSLIQGAGEKLFF. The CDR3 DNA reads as TGCGCCAGCAGCCTAATACAGGGGGCTGGAGAAAAACTGTTTTTT.

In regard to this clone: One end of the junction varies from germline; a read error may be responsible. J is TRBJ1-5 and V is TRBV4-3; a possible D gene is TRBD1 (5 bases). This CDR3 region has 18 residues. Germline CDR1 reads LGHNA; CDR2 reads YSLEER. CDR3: CASSQVSPRMGLGQHQHF. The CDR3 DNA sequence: TGCGCCAGCAGCCAAGTCTCCCCTCGGATGGGGCTGGGTCAGCACCAGCATTTT.

For the CDR3, the DNA is TGTGCCAGCAGTGAAGCGCTTCACCGCGGGGGGGGAGAGACCCAGTACTTC. It is translated as CASSEALHRGGGETQYF. V and J are TRBV2 and TRBJ2-5, with TRBD2 matching 9 bases. Germline CDR1 SNHLY, CDR2 FYNNEI. CDR3 length equals 17 residues. V lost 0 bases, J lost 4 bases, and 9 bases stayed unmatched.

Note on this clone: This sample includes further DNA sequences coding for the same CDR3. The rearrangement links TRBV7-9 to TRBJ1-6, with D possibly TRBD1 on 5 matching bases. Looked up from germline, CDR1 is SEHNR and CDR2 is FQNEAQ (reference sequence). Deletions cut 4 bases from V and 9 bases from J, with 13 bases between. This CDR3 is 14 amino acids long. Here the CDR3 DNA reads TGTGCCAGCAGCTCCGGGGGAACCAGTTCACCCCTCCACTTT. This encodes CASSSGGTSSPLHF. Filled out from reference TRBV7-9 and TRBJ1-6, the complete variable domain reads DTGVSQNPRHKITKRGQNVTFRCDPISEHNRLYWYRQTLGQGPEFLTYFQNEAQLEKSRLLSDRFSAERPKGSFSTLEIQRTEQGDSAMYLCASSSGGTSSPLHFGNGTRLTVT.

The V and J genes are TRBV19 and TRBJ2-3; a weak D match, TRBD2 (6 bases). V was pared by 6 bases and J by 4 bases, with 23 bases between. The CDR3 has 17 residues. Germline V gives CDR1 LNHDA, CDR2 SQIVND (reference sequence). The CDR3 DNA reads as TGTGCCAGTAGAACGGGGCAGCTAACTCCGGGGGCAGATACGCAGTATTTT. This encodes CASRTGQLTPGADTQYF.

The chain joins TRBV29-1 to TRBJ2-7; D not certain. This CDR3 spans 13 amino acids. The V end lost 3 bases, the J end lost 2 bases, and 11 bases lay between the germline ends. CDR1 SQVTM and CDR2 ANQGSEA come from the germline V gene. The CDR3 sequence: CSVEYSVAYEQYF. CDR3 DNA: TGCAGCGTTGAGTACAGTGTAGCCTACGAGCAGTACTTC.

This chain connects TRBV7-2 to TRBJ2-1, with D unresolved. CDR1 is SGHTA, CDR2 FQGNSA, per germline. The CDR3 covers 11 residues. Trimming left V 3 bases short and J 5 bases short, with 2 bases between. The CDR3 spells CASSFNNEQFF. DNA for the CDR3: TGTGCCAGCAGCTTTAACAATGAGCAGTTCTTC.

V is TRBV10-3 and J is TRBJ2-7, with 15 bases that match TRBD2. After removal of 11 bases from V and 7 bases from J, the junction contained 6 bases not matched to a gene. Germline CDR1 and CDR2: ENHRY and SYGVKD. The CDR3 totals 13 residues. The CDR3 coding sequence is TGTGCCGTCGGACTAGCGGGAGGGCAAGAGCAGTACTTC. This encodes CAVGLAGGQEQYF.